This T cell receptor beta chain came from a study of identical twins. Findings and caveats of the study: For cord blood, abundant beta clonotypes had fewer insertions, unlike memory repertoires, which showed none.

The germline gives CDR1 SGHRS, CDR2 YFSETQ. The CDR3 is 14 amino acids. J gave up 4 bases and V 4 bases, and 4 bases lay outside the gene matches. This clonotype has at least ten counts. What it binds is unknown. TCRdb used MiXCR to reprocess the 5' RACE reads, holding one entry per CDR3 protein. The sample lists some 240,000 distinct CDR3 sequences, roughly 10% occurring once. The specimen sequenced was memory T cells sorted from blood. The chain links TRBV5-1 to TRBJ2-3, with TRBD1 identical over 9 bases. This sequence originates from a man in his fifties or sixties in good health. The CDR3 nucleotides are TGCGCCAGCAGCGTGGACAGGGGAGCAGATACGCAGTATTTT. Translation gives CASSVDRGADTQYF.